This T cell receptor beta chain was captured by sequencing in a study of T cell changes during pregnancy in multiple sclerosis. Germline loops: CDR1 MDHEN, CDR2 SYDVKM. The CDR3 consists of 14 residues. V lost 3 bases, J lost 3 bases, and 11 bases lay in between. Sequencing used immunoSEQ multiplex PCR; TCRdb keeps in-frame clones, though not all of them. The data show more than 30,000 clones, approximately 92% seen once. Sequences were obtained from PBMCs (not recorded whether the cells were cultured). This TCR was recovered from a female donor with multiple sclerosis, enrolled in a pregnancy study. The gene calls are TRBV28 and TRBJ1-2; D perhaps matches TRBD1 (5 bases). The CDR3 coding sequence is TGTGCCAGCAGTTTGCTTCGGGGACACTATGGCTACACCTTC. Translation: CASSLLRGHYGYTF.